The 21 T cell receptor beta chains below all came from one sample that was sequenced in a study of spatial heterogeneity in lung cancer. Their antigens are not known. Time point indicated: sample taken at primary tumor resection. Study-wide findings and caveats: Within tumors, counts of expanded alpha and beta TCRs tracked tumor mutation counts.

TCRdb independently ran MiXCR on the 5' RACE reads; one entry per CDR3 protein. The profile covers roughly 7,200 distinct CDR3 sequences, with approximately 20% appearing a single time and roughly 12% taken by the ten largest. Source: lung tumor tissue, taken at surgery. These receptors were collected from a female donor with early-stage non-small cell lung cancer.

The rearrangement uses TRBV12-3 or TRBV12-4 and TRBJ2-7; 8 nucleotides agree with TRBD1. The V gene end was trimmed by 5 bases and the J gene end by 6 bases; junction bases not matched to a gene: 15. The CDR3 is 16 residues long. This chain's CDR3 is CASSPHYGTGPGEQYF. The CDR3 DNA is TGTGCCAGCAGTCCCCATTACGGGACAGGCCCCGGCGAGCAGTACTTC.

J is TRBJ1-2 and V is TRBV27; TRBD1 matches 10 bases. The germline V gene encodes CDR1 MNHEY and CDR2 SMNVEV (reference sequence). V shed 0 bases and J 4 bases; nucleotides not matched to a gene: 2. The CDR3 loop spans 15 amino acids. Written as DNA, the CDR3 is TGTGCCAGCAGTTTATCCGGGACAGGGGTCTATGGCTACACCTTC. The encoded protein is CASSLSGTGVYGYTF.

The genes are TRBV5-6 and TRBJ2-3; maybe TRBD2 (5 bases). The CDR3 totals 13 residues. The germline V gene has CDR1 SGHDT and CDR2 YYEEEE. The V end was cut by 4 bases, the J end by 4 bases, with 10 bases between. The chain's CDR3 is CASSRSGADTQYF. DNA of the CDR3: TGTGCCAGCAGCAGGTCCGGGGCAGATACGCAGTATTTT. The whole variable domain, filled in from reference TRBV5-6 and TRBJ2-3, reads DAGVTQSPTHLIKTRGQQVTLRCSPKSGHDTVSWYQQALGQGPQFIFQYYEEEERQRGNFPDRFSGHQFPNYSSELNVNALLLGDSALYLCASSRSGADTQYFGPGTRLTVL.

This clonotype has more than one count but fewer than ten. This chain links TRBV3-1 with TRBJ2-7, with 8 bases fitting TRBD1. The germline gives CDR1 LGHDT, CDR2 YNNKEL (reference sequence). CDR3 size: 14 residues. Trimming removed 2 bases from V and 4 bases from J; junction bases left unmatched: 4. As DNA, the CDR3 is TGTGCCAGCAGCCAATACGGACAGGGATACGAGCAGTACTTC. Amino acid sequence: CASSQYGQGYEQYF.

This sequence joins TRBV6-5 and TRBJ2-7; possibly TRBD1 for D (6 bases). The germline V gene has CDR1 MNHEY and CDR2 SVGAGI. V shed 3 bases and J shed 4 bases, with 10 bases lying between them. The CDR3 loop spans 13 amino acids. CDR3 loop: CASSYDRHYEQYF. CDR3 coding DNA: TGTGCCAGCAGTTATGACAGGCATTACGAGCAGTACTTC.

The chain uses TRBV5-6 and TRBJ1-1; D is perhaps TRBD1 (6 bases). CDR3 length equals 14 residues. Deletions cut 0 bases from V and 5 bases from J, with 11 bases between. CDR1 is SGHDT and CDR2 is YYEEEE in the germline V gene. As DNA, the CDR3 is TGTGCCAGCAGCTTGGGGCCAACAGGGACTGAAGCTTTCTTT. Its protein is CASSLGPTGTEAFF.

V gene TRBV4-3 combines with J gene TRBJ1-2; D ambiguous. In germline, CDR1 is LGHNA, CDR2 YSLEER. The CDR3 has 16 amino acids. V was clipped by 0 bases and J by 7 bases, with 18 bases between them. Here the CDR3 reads CASSQESRALLGGYTF. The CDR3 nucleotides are TGCGCCAGCAGCCAAGAGAGTAGGGCGCTATTGGGTGGCTACACCTTC.

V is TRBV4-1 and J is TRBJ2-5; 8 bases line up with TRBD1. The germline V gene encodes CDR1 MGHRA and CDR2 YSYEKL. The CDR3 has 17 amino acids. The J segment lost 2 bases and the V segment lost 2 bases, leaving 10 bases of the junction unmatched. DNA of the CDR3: TGCGCCAGCAGCCAACCACCGTCCCGGGACAGGCAAGAGACCCAGTACTTC. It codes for CASSQPPSRDRQETQYF.

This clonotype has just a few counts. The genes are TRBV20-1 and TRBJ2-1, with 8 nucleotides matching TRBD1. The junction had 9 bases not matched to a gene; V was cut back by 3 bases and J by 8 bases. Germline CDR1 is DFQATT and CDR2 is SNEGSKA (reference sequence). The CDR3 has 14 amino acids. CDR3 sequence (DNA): TGCAGTGCTAGCCCCGGGACAGGTATCGATGAGCAGTTCTTC. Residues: CSASPGTGIDEQFF.

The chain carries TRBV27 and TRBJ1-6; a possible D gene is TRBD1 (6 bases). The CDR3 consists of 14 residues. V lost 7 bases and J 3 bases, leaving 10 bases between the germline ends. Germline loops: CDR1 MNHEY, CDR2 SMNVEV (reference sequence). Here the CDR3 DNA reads TGTGCCAGCACCCTACAGGGCTATAATTCACCCCTCCACTTT. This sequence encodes CASTLQGYNSPLHF.

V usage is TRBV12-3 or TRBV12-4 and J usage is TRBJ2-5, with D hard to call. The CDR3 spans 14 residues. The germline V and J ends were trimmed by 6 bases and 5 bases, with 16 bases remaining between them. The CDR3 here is CASRPSGPGETQYF. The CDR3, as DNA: TGTGCCAGCAGACCGTCCGGGCCCGGGGAGACCCAGTACTTC.

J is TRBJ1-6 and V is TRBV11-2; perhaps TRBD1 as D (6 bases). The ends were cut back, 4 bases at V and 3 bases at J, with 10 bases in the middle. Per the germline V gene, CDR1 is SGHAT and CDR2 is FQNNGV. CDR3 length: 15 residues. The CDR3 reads CASSSDSHYNSPLHF. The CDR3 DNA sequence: TGTGCCAGCAGCTCGGACAGCCACTATAATTCACCCCTCCACTTT. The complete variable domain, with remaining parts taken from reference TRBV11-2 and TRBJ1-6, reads EAGVAQSPRYKIIEKRQSVAFWCNPISGHATLYWYQQILGQGPKLLIQFQNNGVVDDSQLPKDRFSAERLKGVDSTLKIQPAKLEDSAVYLCASSSDSHYNSPLHFGNGTRLTVT.

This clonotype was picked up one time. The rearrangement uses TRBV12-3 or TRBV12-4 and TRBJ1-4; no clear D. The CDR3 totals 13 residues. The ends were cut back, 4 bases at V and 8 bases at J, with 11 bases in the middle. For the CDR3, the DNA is TGTGCCAGCAGTTATGGCGCCGGCGAAAAACTGTTTTTT. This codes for CASSYGAGEKLFF.

The CDR3 region is CASSLETGPTSYEQYF. For the CDR3, the DNA is TGTGCCAGCAGCTTAGAGACAGGACCCACCTCCTACGAGCAGTACTTC. The chain couples TRBV7-6 to TRBJ2-7, with a possible D match to TRBD1 (6 bases). Per the germline V gene, CDR1 is SGHVS and CDR2 is FNYEAQ. There are 16 residues in the CDR3. V shed 1 base and J shed 0 bases, with 13 bases lying between them.

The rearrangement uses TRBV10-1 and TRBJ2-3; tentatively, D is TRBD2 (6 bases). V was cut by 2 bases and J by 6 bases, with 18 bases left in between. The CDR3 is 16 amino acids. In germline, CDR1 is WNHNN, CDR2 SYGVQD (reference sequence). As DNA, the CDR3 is TGCGCCAGCAGTGAGGCCAAGGGAGGCCTTTCTGATACGCAGTATTTT. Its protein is CASSEAKGGLSDTQYF.

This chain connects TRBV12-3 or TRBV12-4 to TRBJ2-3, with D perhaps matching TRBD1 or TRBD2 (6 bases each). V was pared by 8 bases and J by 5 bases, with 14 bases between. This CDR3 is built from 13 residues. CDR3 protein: CASSRGRGDTQYF. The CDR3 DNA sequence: TGTGCCAGCTCCCGGGGGCGGGGAGATACGCAGTATTTT.

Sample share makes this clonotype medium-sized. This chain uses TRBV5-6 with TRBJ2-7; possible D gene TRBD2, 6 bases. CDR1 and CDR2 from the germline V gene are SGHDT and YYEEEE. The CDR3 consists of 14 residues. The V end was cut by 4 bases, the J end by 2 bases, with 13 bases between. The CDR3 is CASSGEAGPYEQYF. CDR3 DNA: TGTGCCAGCAGCGGGGAGGCAGGGCCCTACGAGCAGTACTTC.

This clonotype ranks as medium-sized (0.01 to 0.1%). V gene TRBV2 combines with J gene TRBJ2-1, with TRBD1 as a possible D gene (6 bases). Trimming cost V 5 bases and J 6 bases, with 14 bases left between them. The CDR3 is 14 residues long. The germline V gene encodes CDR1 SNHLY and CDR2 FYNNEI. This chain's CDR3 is CASSPWTAPNEQFF. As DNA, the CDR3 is TGTGCCAGCAGTCCATGGACAGCCCCCAATGAGCAGTTCTTC.

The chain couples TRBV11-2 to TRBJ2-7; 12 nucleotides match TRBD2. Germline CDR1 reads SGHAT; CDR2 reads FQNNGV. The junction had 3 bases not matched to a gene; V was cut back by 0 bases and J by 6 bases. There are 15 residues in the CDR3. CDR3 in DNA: TGTGCCAGCAGCTTAGAGTGGACTAGCGGGGCCGAGCAGTACTTC. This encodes CASSLEWTSGAEQYF.

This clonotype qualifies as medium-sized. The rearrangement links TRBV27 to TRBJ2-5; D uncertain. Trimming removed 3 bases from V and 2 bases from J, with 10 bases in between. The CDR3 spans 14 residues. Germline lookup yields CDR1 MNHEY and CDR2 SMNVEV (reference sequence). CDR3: CASSFTAKQETQYF. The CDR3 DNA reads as TGTGCCAGCAGTTTTACAGCGAAACAAGAGACCCAGTACTTC.

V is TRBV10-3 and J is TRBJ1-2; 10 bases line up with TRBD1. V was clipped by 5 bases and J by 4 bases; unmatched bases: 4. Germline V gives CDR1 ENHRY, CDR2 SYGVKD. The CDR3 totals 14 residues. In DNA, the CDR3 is TGTGCCATCAGTCCGGGACAGGGGCTCTATGGCTACACCTTC. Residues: CAISPGQGLYGYTF.